These T cell receptor beta chains were read from a single sample in a study of lymphopenia after photon versus proton radiotherapy. The table came from immunoSEQ multiplex PCR; TCRdb's copy has only in-frame clones and leaves some out. This table has about 60,000 clones, 65% to 85% appearing once. The sequencing used peripheral blood, collected from a patient treated with proton-based radiotherapy. Source of these receptors: a man in his sixties with pancreatic cancer. CDR3s include the opening cysteine and the closing phenylalanine or tryptophan. Each record gives: D gene, J gene, clone size, V gene, CDR3 protein, CDR3 DNA. D genes are given only for firm matches. Clone size is given for some rows only: seen once, a few or many times, or a class if the clone is expanded.

D: -; J: TRBJ2-2; size: -; V: TRBV28; CDR3: CASSLEGRGELFF; DNA: TGTGCCAGCAGCCTTGAAGGCCGGGGGGAGCTGTTTTTT
D: TRBD2; J: TRBJ2-5; size: -; V: TRBV28; CDR3: CASSPSPGLAGPRTQYF; DNA: TGTGCCAGCAGTCCCTCCCCGGGACTAGCGGGTCCCAGGACCCAGTACTTC
D: TRBD1; J: TRBJ1-4; size: -; V: TRBV10-2; CDR3: CASRRQGANEKLFF; DNA: TGCGCCAGCAGAAGACAGGGCGCTAATGAAAAACTGTTTTTT
D: TRBD2; J: TRBJ2-2; size: -; V: TRBV28; CDR3: CAISRLAGLTGELFF; DNA: TGTGCCATATCCCGACTAGCGGGCCTTACCGGGGAGCTGTTTTTT
D: TRBD1; J: TRBJ2-4; size: -; V: TRBV7-2; CDR3: CASSADRGNIQYF; DNA: TGTGCCAGCAGCGCGGACAGGGGAAACATTCAGTACTTC
D: -; J: TRBJ2-7; size: -; V: TRBV5-1; CDR3: CASRPGHGYEQYF; DNA: TGCGCCAGCAGGCCGGGACACGGGTACGAGCAGTACTTC
D: -; J: TRBJ2-3; size: -; V: TRBV27; CDR3: CASSSAGGTDTQYF; DNA: TGTGCCAGCAGTTCGGCCGGTGGGACAGATACGCAGTATTTT
D: -; J: TRBJ2-5; size: -; V: TRBV28; CDR3: CASSSIGVLQNF; DNA: TGTGCCAGCAGCTCGATAGGGGTTTTGCAGAACTTC
D: -; J: TRBJ2-7; size: -; V: TRBV30; CDR3: CAWSPSPYEQYF; DNA: TGTGCCTGGAGTCCCTCCCCCTACGAGCAGTACTTC
D: TRBD1; J: TRBJ2-7; size: -; V: TRBV28; CDR3: CASRRAGTGPYEQYF; DNA: TGTGCCAGCAGGCGTGCCGGGACAGGACCCTACGAGCAGTACTTC
D: -; J: TRBJ1-2; size: -; V: TRBV4-2; CDR3: CASSQLKGPRKGYTF; DNA: TGTGCCAGCAGCCAATTGAAGGGGCCGCGGAAGGGCTACACCTTC
D: -; J: TRBJ2-2; size: -; V: TRBV7-8; CDR3: CASSLLGRNTGELFF; DNA: TGTGCCAGCAGCTTATTGGGCCGGAACACCGGGGAGCTGTTTTTT
D: TRBD2; J: TRBJ2-3; size: -; V: TRBV2; CDR3: CASCRAGAGTDTQYF; DNA: TGTGCCAGCTGTAGAGCGGGAGCTGGCACAGATACGCAGTATTTT
D: -; J: TRBJ2-3; size: -; V: TRBV4-1; CDR3: CASSQEGPGTSTDTQYF; DNA: TGCGCCAGCAGCCAAGAAGGGCCGGGGACTAGCACAGATACGCAGTATTTT
D: -; J: TRBJ2-5; size: -; V: TRBV23-1; CDR3: CASSGKGNETQYF; DNA: TGCGCCAGCAGTGGCAAGGGGAACGAGACCCAGTACTTC
D: -; J: TRBJ2-4; size: -; V: TRBV2; CDR3: CASRGWAQNIQYF; DNA: TGTGCCAGCAGGGGATGGGCACAAAACATTCAGTACTTC
D: -; J: TRBJ1-3; size: -; V: TRBV7-6; CDR3: CASSPSTGSGNTIYF; DNA: TGTGCCAGCAGCCCCAGCACAGGGAGCGGAAACACCATATATTTT
D: -; J: TRBJ2-5; size: -; V: TRBV28; CDR3: CASSLGGGAKTQYF; DNA: TGTGCCAGCAGTTTGGGAGGGGGCGCAAAGACCCAGTACTTC
D: -; J: TRBJ1-3; size: -; V: TRBV5-8; CDR3: CASSLDSTGNTIYF; DNA: TGTGCCAGCAGCTTGGACAGTACTGGAAACACCATATATTTT
D: TRBD2; J: TRBJ2-1; size: -; V: TRBV11-3; CDR3: CASSLAQLAGVNEQFF; DNA: TGTGCCAGCAGCTTAGCCCAACTAGCGGGAGTCAATGAGCAGTTCTTC
D: -; J: TRBJ2-7; size: -; V: TRBV2; CDR3: CASRDFWTPTYEQYF; DNA: TGTGCCAGCAGGGACTTTTGGACCCCAACCTACGAGCAGTACTTC
D: TRBD2; J: TRBJ2-7; size: -; V: TRBV5-4; CDR3: CASSRGLAGPYEQYF; DNA: TGTGCCAGCAGCCGGGGACTAGCGGGACCCTACGAGCAGTACTTC
D: TRBD2; J: TRBJ2-7; size: -; V: TRBV5-1; CDR3: CASSLGAGVAYEQYF; DNA: TGCGCCAGCAGCTTGGGAGCGGGAGTCGCGTACGAGCAGTACTTC
D: TRBD1; J: TRBJ2-1; size: -; V: TRBV19; CDR3: CASSSQGGGNEQFF; DNA: TGTGCCAGTAGCTCACAGGGGGGAGGTAATGAGCAGTTCTTC
D: TRBD2; J: TRBJ2-3; size: -; V: TRBV10-3; CDR3: CAISESIGTTRSDTQYF; DNA: TGTGCCATCAGTGAGTCGATAGGGACTACTCGTTCAGATACGCAGTATTTT
D: -; J: TRBJ1-3; size: -; V: TRBV10-3; CDR3: CAIAPDSSGNTIYF; DNA: TGTGCCATCGCACCGGACAGCTCTGGAAACACCATATATTTT
D: TRBD2; J: TRBJ2-2; size: -; V: TRBV5-4; CDR3: CASSLSGGTGELFF; DNA: TGTGCCAGCAGCTTGTCGGGAGGGACCGGGGAGCTGTTTTTT
D: -; J: TRBJ2-7; size: -; V: TRBV7-8; CDR3: CASSLRHGPYEQYF; DNA: TGTGCCAGCAGCTTAAGGCATGGACCTTACGAGCAGTACTTC
D: TRBD1; J: TRBJ1-2; size: few; V: TRBV4-3; CDR3: CASSQVGGQGANGYTF; DNA: TGCGCCAGCAGCCAAGTAGGGGGACAGGGGGCGAATGGCTACACCTTC
D: -; J: TRBJ2-6; size: -; V: TRBV27; CDR3: CASSFSSGANVLTF; DNA: TGTGCCAGCAGTTTTAGCTCTGGGGCCAACGTCCTGACTTTC
D: -; J: TRBJ2-1; size: -; V: TRBV20-1; CDR3: CSAPSIRAQFF; DNA: TGCAGTGCGCCCTCGATCAGGGCGCAGTTCTTC
D: -; J: TRBJ2-7; size: few; V: TRBV6-6; CDR3: CASSYKVPGGDEQYF; DNA: TGTGCCAGCAGTTACAAGGTTCCGGGCGGCGACGAGCAGTACTTC
D: -; J: TRBJ1-1; size: -; V: TRBV7-8; CDR3: CASSLRRQENTEAFF; DNA: TGTGCCAGCAGCTTACGTAGGCAGGAGAACACTGAAGCTTTCTTT
D: TRBD1; J: TRBJ1-2; size: few; V: TRBV6-1; CDR3: CASRTPGQGYTF; DNA: TGTGCCAGCAGGACTCCGGGACAGGGCTACACCTTC
D: TRBD1; J: TRBJ1-1; size: once; V: TRBV5-4; CDR3: CASSPAPSGQEKEAFF; DNA: TGTGCCAGCAGCCCAGCACCCTCTGGACAGGAGAAGGAAGCTTTCTTT
D: -; J: TRBJ1-1; size: -; V: TRBV28; CDR3: CASRATGNTEAFF; DNA: TGTGCCAGCAGGGCCACAGGGAACACTGAAGCTTTCTTT
D: -; J: TRBJ2-1; size: -; V: TRBV29-1; CDR3: CSVRESGPSSYNEQFF; DNA: TGCAGCGTCCGCGAATCGGGGCCGAGCTCCTACAATGAGCAGTTCTTC
D: -; J: TRBJ2-2; size: -; V: TRBV7-2; CDR3: CASSLVQQGTGELFF; DNA: TGTGCCAGCAGCTTAGTTCAGCAGGGCACCGGGGAGCTGTTTTTT
D: -; J: TRBJ1-4; size: once; V: TRBV7-2; CDR3: CASSFGGLNEKLFF; DNA: TGTGCCAGCAGCTTTGGAGGTCTTAATGAAAAACTGTTTTTT